These T cell receptor beta chains were read from a single sample in a study of response to subunit inactivated influenza vaccine. One entry per CDR3 protein, called by TCRdb with MiXCR from the RT-PCR reads. The sample shows 650,000 to 800,000 distinct CDR3 sequences, more than 11% of them seen only once. The sample was PBMCs from blood, taken around two weeks before vaccination. Source of these receptors: a man aged 50-60 years who received an inactivated influenza vaccine. The CDR3 runs from the conserved cysteine through the conserved F or W. A D gene is named only where the DNA matches it firmly. Clone size is stated in some rows and not others, as once, few, many or a class when expanded.

v_gene	j_gene	abundance	d_gene	CDR3aa	CDR3nt
TRBV12-3/TRBV12-4	TRBJ1-5	many	TRBD1	CASSQGQPNQPQHF	TGTGCCAGCAGCCAGGGACAGCCCAATCAGCCCCAGCATTTT
TRBV11-1	TRBJ1-2	-	TRBD1	CASSLTRDRSTTAYGYTF	TGTGCCAGCAGCCTTACCCGGGACAGGAGCACGACTGCCTATGGCTACACCTTC
TRBV7-2	TRBJ2-1	few	TRBD2	CASSLRTSGVSYNEQFF	TGTGCCAGCAGCCTCCGGACTAGCGGGGTCTCCTACAATGAGCAGTTCTTC
TRBV20-1	TRBJ2-7	-	TRBD2	CSARASGRALREQYF	TGCAGTGCTAGAGCTAGCGGGAGGGCCCTCCGCGAGCAGTACTTC
TRBV6-5	TRBJ2-7	-	-	CASSTSGVLYEQYF	TGTGCCAGCAGTACTTCAGGGGTACTCTACGAGCAGTACTTC
TRBV7-2	TRBJ2-7	few	-	CASSLKGTSYEQYF	TGTGCCAGCAGCTTAAAGGGGACTTCCTACGAGCAGTACTTC
TRBV7-8	TRBJ2-5	-	-	CASSQHGQSKETQYF	TGTGCCAGCAGCCAACACGGACAGTCAAAGGAGACCCAGTACTTC
TRBV12-3/TRBV12-4	TRBJ2-2	many	-	CASSSTGANTGELFF	TGTGCCAGCAGTTCGACAGGAGCGAACACCGGGGAGCTGTTTTTT
TRBV25-1	TRBJ1-1	few	-	CASSESAGPTEAFF	TGTGCCAGCAGTGAATCCGCAGGGCCAACTGAAGCTTTCTTT
TRBV10-3	TRBJ2-7	-	-	CAISGGVTSYEQYF	TGTGCCATCAGTGGAGGGGTTACCTCCTACGAGCAGTACTTC
TRBV6-2/TRBV6-3	TRBJ2-2	-	-	CASSYPLGGSAGELFF	TGTGCCAGCAGTTACCCCCTTGGAGGGAGCGCCGGGGAGCTGTTTTTT
TRBV28	TRBJ2-5	-	TRBD2	CASSELAKTQYF	TGTGCCAGCAGTGAACTAGCGAAGACCCAGTACTTC
TRBV7-9	TRBJ1-1	few	-	CASSLGYTNTEAFF	TGTGCCAGCAGCTTAGGGTATACTAACACTGAAGCTTTCTTT
TRBV20-1	TRBJ1-5	-	-	CSARDEGQVGNQPQHF	TGCAGTGCTAGAGACGAGGGGCAGGTCGGCAATCAGCCCCAGCATTTT
TRBV27	TRBJ2-1	-	TRBD2	CAILDRLADYNEQFF	TGTGCCATCCTCGACCGACTAGCGGATTACAATGAGCAGTTCTTC
TRBV3-1	TRBJ2-3	few	TRBD2	CASSQGEGTQYF	TGTGCCAGCAGCCAAGGGGAGGGGACGCAGTATTTT
TRBV5-1	TRBJ2-7	few	-	CASSPGPLEQYF	TGCGCCAGCAGCCCGGGACCTCTCGAGCAGTACTTC
TRBV10-3	TRBJ2-1	-	TRBD2	CAISGGTSTYNEQFF	TGTGCCATCAGTGGGGGGACTAGCACCTACAATGAGCAGTTCTTC
TRBV7-9	TRBJ2-1	-	TRBD2	CASSLARGRDLYEQFF	TGTGCCAGCAGCTTAGCCCGCGGGAGGGATCTTTATGAGCAGTTCTTC
TRBV20-1	TRBJ2-7	few	-	CSAKGGWNYEQYF	TGCAGTGCTAAGGGGGGGTGGAACTACGAGCAGTACTTC
TRBV20-1	TRBJ2-3	few	-	CSEGSSTDTQYF	TGCAGTGAGGGAAGTAGCACAGATACGCAGTATTTT
TRBV12-3/TRBV12-4	TRBJ1-2	many	-	CASSLQGSYGYTF	TGTGCCAGCAGTCTTCAGGGCTCCTATGGCTACACCTTC
TRBV20-1	TRBJ2-1	-	-	CSASRQVSYNEQFF	TGCAGTGCTAGCCGGCAGGTCTCCTACAATGAGCAGTTCTTC
TRBV5-5	TRBJ2-3	few	-	CASSFRVITDTQYF	TGTGCCAGCAGTTTCAGGGTCATCACAGATACGCAGTATTTT
TRBV7-9	TRBJ2-6	-	TRBD1	CASRRDRESGANVLTF	TGTGCCAGCAGGCGGGACAGGGAATCTGGGGCCAACGTCCTGACTTTC
TRBV2	TRBJ2-1	many	TRBD1	CASSVLGGRYNEQFF	TGTGCCAGCAGTGTATTAGGGGGCAGATACAATGAGCAGTTCTTC
TRBV10-1	TRBJ1-2	few	TRBD1	CASSEQGASGYTF	TGCGCCAGCAGTGAGCAGGGGGCGAGTGGCTACACCTTC
TRBV5-5	TRBJ2-7	-	TRBD1	CASSFGLGQGAHEQYF	TGTGCCAGCAGCTTCGGTCTCGGACAGGGGGCCCACGAGCAGTACTTC
TRBV6-1	TRBJ2-3	-	TRBD2	CASRPPLAGASTDTQYF	TGTGCCAGCAGGCCTCCCCTAGCGGGGGCTAGCACAGATACGCAGTATTTT
TRBV15	TRBJ2-2	few	TRBD2	CATTAGATGELFF	TGTGCCACCACAGCGGGGGCCACCGGGGAGCTGTTTTTT
TRBV4-2	TRBJ2-2	-	-	CASSQASDPGELFF	TGTGCCAGCAGCCAAGCCAGTGATCCCGGGGAGCTGTTTTTT
TRBV20-1	TRBJ1-1	many	-	CSAQVGDSNTEAFF	TGCAGTGCTCAGGTGGGGGACTCGAACACTGAAGCTTTCTTT
TRBV7-2	TRBJ1-6	-	-	CASSTQQGWSPLHF	TGTGCCAGCAGCACCCAACAGGGTTGGTCACCCCTCCACTTT
TRBV6-5	TRBJ2-7	-	-	CASSSHFQGAREQYF	TGTGCCAGCAGTTCCCATTTCCAGGGCGCTAGAGAGCAGTACTTC
TRBV12-3/TRBV12-4	TRBJ1-2	-	TRBD1	CASSPRGTVYGYTF	TGTGCCAGCAGCCCGAGGGGGACAGTCTATGGCTACACCTTC
TRBV10-3	TRBJ2-7	-	TRBD1	CAISESNFGQGPLYEQYF	TGTGCCATCAGTGAGTCGAATTTTGGACAGGGGCCTCTCTACGAGCAGTACTTC
TRBV29-1	TRBJ2-5	-	-	CSVVFYPSETQYF	TGCAGCGTTGTTTTTTATCCGAGTGAGACCCAGTACTTC
TRBV7-9	TRBJ2-1	few	TRBD1	CASSLVKGQHNEQFF	TGTGCCAGCAGCTTAGTAAAGGGACAGCACAATGAGCAGTTCTTC
TRBV6-2/TRBV6-3	TRBJ2-7	few	TRBD2	CASSYRTSGDLYEQYF	TGTGCCAGCAGTTACAGGACTAGCGGGGACCTCTACGAGCAGTACTTC
TRBV10-2	TRBJ2-7	-	-	CASSAQGWQYF	TGCGCCAGCAGTGCACAGGGTTGGCAGTACTTC
TRBV6-1	TRBJ2-2	-	-	CATKNTGELFF	TGTGCCACCAAGAACACCGGGGAGCTGTTTTTT
TRBV29-1	TRBJ2-2	many	-	CSVDVSGNTGELFF	TGCAGCGTCGACGTCTCCGGGAACACCGGGGAGCTGTTTTTT
TRBV6-2/TRBV6-3	TRBJ2-7	-	TRBD2	CASRQLAGGSYEQYF	TGTGCCAGCAGGCAACTAGCGGGGGGATCCTACGAGCAGTACTTC
TRBV20-1	TRBJ1-5	-	-	CSASSPQGGVRQPQHF	TGCAGTGCTAGTTCCCCCCAGGGTGGCGTTAGGCAGCCCCAGCATTTT
TRBV29-1	TRBJ2-1	-	TRBD1	CSVDGIYQGVNEQFF	TGCAGCGTTGATGGAATATACCAGGGGGTCAATGAGCAGTTCTTC
TRBV4-2	TRBJ1-4	-	TRBD1	CASSLHQGAEVF	TGTGCCAGCAGCCTCCATCAGGGGGCGGAAGTTTTT
TRBV20-1	TRBJ2-1	few	TRBD2	CSALRLAGGPNEQFF	TGCAGTGCTCTTAGACTAGCGGGAGGGCCCAATGAGCAGTTCTTC
TRBV5-1	TRBJ2-5	-	TRBD2	CASSLRFTSGSPEQETQYF	TGCGCCAGCAGCCTGAGGTTCACTAGCGGGAGCCCGGAGCAAGAGACCCAGTACTTC
TRBV3-1	TRBJ2-7	few	TRBD2	CASSQISGARYEQYF	TGTGCCAGCAGCCAGATTAGCGGGGCACGCTACGAGCAGTACTTC
TRBV4-3	TRBJ2-7	-	-	CASSPITGDEQYF	TGCGCCAGCAGCCCGATTACCGGCGACGAGCAGTACTTC
TRBV5-6	TRBJ1-2	-	TRBD1	CASSLTGTGLYYGYTF	TGTGCCAGCAGCTTAACCGGGACAGGGCTATACTATGGCTACACCTTC
TRBV29-1	TRBJ1-1	-	TRBD1	CSVRQGSVAFF	TGCAGCGTCAGACAGGGATCGGTGGCTTTCTTT